This TCR beta chain originates from a study of blood T cell repertoires in COVID-19. Study in general: Researchers got acute and convalescent COVID-19 samples from the United States, Italy and Spain. Sample material is recorded as cDNA or gDNA derived from T cells, B-cell-depleted T cells, or PBMCs.

Per the germline V gene, CDR1 is ENHRY and CDR2 is SYGVKD. This CDR3 is built from 14 residues. With 6 bases clipped from V and 3 bases from J, the junction kept 5 bases outside the gene matches. Under the authors' procedure: Amplifying reference gene primers gave estimates of nucleated cell counts. Generated by immunoSEQ multiplex PCR, the TCRdb table keeps only in-frame clones and is missing some. Clonal size and the V and J genes are those of that table, whereas D and trimming came from the DNA. The profile covers over 150,000 clones, with 70% to 90% appearing a single time and about 0.6% taken by the ten largest.

This chain links TRBV10-3 with TRBJ2-1, with 7 positions matching TRBD1. The sequencing input was peripheral blood. This TCR derives from a man aged 55 to 70 with COVID-19, enrolled during active disease. The CDR3 loop reads CAISLTGHYNEQFF. In DNA, the CDR3 is TGTGCCATCAGCCTGACAGGGCACTACAATGAGCAGTTCTTC.